This is a list of T cell receptor beta chains from one sample in a study of blood T cell repertoires in COVID-19. Clones were read by immunoSEQ multiplex PCR, and TCRdb kept only the in-frame ones, dropping some. The table has about 310,000 clones, roughly 87% seen once. Sequenced: peripheral blood. These receptors were taken from a man aged 45-65 years with active or convalescent COVID-19. Both conserved end residues are part of each CDR3. A D gene is named only where the DNA matches it firmly. The size field is filled for only some rows; it gives once, few, many or a size class.

v_call: TRBV7-9; d_call: TRBD1; j_call: TRBJ2-7; clone_size: .; cdr3_aa: CASRDSSSYEQYF; cdr3_nt: TGTGCCAGCCGGGACAGTAGCTCCTACGAGCAGTACTTC
v_call: TRBV6-8; d_call: .; j_call: TRBJ1-2; clone_size: .; cdr3_aa: CASSYSVGGWCYGYTF; cdr3_nt: TGTGCCAGCAGTTACTCAGTAGGGGGTTGGTGCTATGGCTACACCTTC
v_call: TRBV9; d_call: .; j_call: TRBJ1-3; clone_size: .; cdr3_aa: CASSVGILASGNTIYF; cdr3_nt: TGTGCCAGCAGCGTAGGCATTCTAGCCTCTGGAAACACCATATATTTT
v_call: TRBV5-1; d_call: .; j_call: TRBJ2-5; clone_size: few; cdr3_aa: CASSLAFGAETQYF; cdr3_nt: TGCGCCAGCAGCTTGGCGTTTGGGGCAGAGACCCAGTACTTC
v_call: TRBV7-3; d_call: .; j_call: TRBJ2-3; clone_size: .; cdr3_aa: CASSFSGGVADTQYF; cdr3_nt: TGTGCCAGCAGCTTTAGCGGTGGTGTCGCAGATACGCAGTATTTT
v_call: TRBV7-6; d_call: .; j_call: TRBJ2-1; clone_size: .; cdr3_aa: CASSSRRDSNEQFF; cdr3_nt: TGTGCCAGCAGCTCGAGGCGGGACAGCAATGAGCAGTTCTTC
v_call: TRBV3-1/TRBV3-2; d_call: TRBD2; j_call: TRBJ2-5; clone_size: .; cdr3_aa: CASSGLALEQETQYF; cdr3_nt: TGTGCCAGCAGCGGACTAGCGCTTGAACAAGAGACCCAGTACTTC
v_call: TRBV2; d_call: .; j_call: TRBJ1-5; clone_size: .; cdr3_aa: CASSEQGLPHQPQHF; cdr3_nt: TGTGCCAGCAGTGAACAGGGACTCCCCCATCAGCCCCAGCATTTT
v_call: TRBV29-1; d_call: .; j_call: TRBJ1-2; clone_size: few; cdr3_aa: CSVVEGGGGYTF; cdr3_nt: TGCAGCGTTGTCGAGGGAGGGGGTGGCTACACCTTC
v_call: TRBV5-4; d_call: TRBD1; j_call: TRBJ1-4; clone_size: .; cdr3_aa: CASSLGGRTGDEKLFF; cdr3_nt: TGTGCCAGCAGCTTGGGAGGGCGGACAGGAGATGAAAAACTGTTTTTT
v_call: TRBV29-1; d_call: TRBD1; j_call: TRBJ1-4; clone_size: .; cdr3_aa: CSVDRGEKLFF; cdr3_nt: TGCAGCGTCGACAGGGGCGAAAAACTGTTTTTT
v_call: TRBV18; d_call: TRBD1; j_call: TRBJ2-1; clone_size: .; cdr3_aa: CASSPSQGVAGWTYNEQFF; cdr3_nt: TGTGCCAGCTCACCAAGCCAGGGGGTCGCGGGTTGGACCTACAATGAGCAGTTCTTC
v_call: TRBV7-9; d_call: .; j_call: TRBJ2-1; clone_size: .; cdr3_aa: CASSLAMGSSYNEQFF; cdr3_nt: TGTGCCAGCAGCTTAGCGATGGGGAGCTCCTACAATGAGCAGTTCTTC
v_call: TRBV20-1; d_call: .; j_call: TRBJ1-5; clone_size: once; cdr3_aa: CSASPGAGAIKFNQPQHF; cdr3_nt: TGCAGTGCTAGTCCCGGGGCAGGGGCCATTAAATTCAATCAGCCCCAGCATTTT
v_call: TRBV6-5; d_call: .; j_call: TRBJ1-5; clone_size: .; cdr3_aa: CASSYSAGYNQPQHF; cdr3_nt: TGTGCCAGCAGTTACTCGGCAGGCTATAATCAGCCCCAGCATTTT
v_call: TRBV2; d_call: .; j_call: TRBJ1-5; clone_size: .; cdr3_aa: CASSEGAHQPQHF; cdr3_nt: TGTGCCAGCAGTGAGGGGGCCCATCAGCCCCAGCATTTT
v_call: TRBV12-3/TRBV12-4; d_call: TRBD1; j_call: TRBJ1-2; clone_size: .; cdr3_aa: CASSLGQGYGYTF; cdr3_nt: TGTGCCAGCAGCCTCGGACAGGGTTATGGCTACACCTTC
v_call: TRBV7-2; d_call: .; j_call: TRBJ1-2; clone_size: .; cdr3_aa: CASSLVTTAGDGYTF; cdr3_nt: TGTGCCAGCAGCTTAGTGACTACCGCCGGGGATGGCTACACCTTC
v_call: TRBV7-3; d_call: .; j_call: TRBJ1-6; clone_size: .; cdr3_aa: CASSSGQSPNSPLHF; cdr3_nt: TGTGCCAGCAGCTCCGGACAGAGCCCTAATTCACCCCTCCACTTT
v_call: TRBV7-9; d_call: TRBD2; j_call: TRBJ2-1; clone_size: .; cdr3_aa: CASSLGPRLAGGPYNEQFF; cdr3_nt: TGTGCCAGCAGCTTAGGGCCCCGACTAGCGGGAGGCCCCTACAATGAGCAGTTCTTC
v_call: TRBV6-5; d_call: .; j_call: TRBJ1-2; clone_size: .; cdr3_aa: CASSYAGAEGYTF; cdr3_nt: TGTGCCAGCAGTTACGCTGGGGCGGAGGGCTACACCTTC
v_call: TRBV28; d_call: .; j_call: TRBJ1-2; clone_size: .; cdr3_aa: CASRGALNYGYTF; cdr3_nt: TGTGCCAGCCGGGGGGCGCTTAACTATGGCTACACCTTC
v_call: TRBV9; d_call: TRBD1; j_call: TRBJ1-5; clone_size: .; cdr3_aa: CASSDRTGRLQPQHF; cdr3_nt: TGTGCCAGCAGCGATCGGACAGGGCGTCTTCAGCCCCAGCATTTT
v_call: TRBV27; d_call: TRBD1; j_call: TRBJ2-7; clone_size: .; cdr3_aa: CASSFQDRKYEQYF; cdr3_nt: TGTGCCAGCAGTTTCCAGGACAGGAAATACGAGCAGTACTTC
v_call: TRBV10-1; d_call: .; j_call: TRBJ2-1; clone_size: few; cdr3_aa: CASSVGGAHNEQFF; cdr3_nt: TGCGCCAGCAGTGTCGGGGGAGCCCACAATGAGCAGTTCTTC
v_call: TRBV3-1/TRBV3-2; d_call: .; j_call: TRBJ2-7; clone_size: .; cdr3_aa: CASSQESQTSSYEQYF; cdr3_nt: TGTGCCAGCAGCCAAGAGAGCCAAACGAGCTCCTACGAGCAGTACTTC